The TCR beta chain described here comes from a study of tumor and adjacent non-tumor tissue in lung cancer. The overall study: The cohort had about a dozen adenocarcinoma, 2 squamous cell and 1 small cell patients. The patients, around 9 men and 5 or 6 women, were 31 to 76 with stage I to III disease. Study observations and caveats: TCR diversity was significantly greater in tumor than normal lung tissue. Tumor repertoires had a smaller top 100 clone share than normal lung.

RNA was extracted from bulk tissue without any cell sorting. A modified ARM-PCR protocol with three rounds of nested PCR amplified TCRbeta. TCRdb fed the multiplex PCR reads into MiXCR, producing one record per CDR3 protein. The table lists about 110,000 distinct CDR3 sequences, over 70% of them singletons. In the case of this clonotype: Its target is unknown. The junction shows a germline mismatch at one end, possibly a read error.

Germline V gives CDR1 MNHEY, CDR2 SVGAGI. The CDR3 is made up of 17 amino acids. The material sequenced was lung tumor tissue. This sequence was found in a man aged 65-85 years with non-small cell lung cancer. The chain has TRBV6-5 and TRBJ1-1, with TRBD1 matching over 8 bases. CDR3 protein: CTSRQTQDREWGTEAFF. CDR3 bases: TGTACCAGCAGGCAAACCCAGGACAGGGAATGGGGCACTGAAGCTTTCTTT.